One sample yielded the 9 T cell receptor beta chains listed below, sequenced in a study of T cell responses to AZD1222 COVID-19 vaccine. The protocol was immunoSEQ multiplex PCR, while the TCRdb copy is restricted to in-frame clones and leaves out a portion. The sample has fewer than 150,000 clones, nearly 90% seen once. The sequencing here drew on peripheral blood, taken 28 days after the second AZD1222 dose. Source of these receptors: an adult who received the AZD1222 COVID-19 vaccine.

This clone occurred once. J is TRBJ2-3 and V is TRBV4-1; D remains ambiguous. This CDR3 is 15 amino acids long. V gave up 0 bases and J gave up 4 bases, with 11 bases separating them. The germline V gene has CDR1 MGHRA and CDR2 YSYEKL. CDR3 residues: CASSQDGVVADTQYF. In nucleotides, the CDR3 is TGCGCCAGCAGCCAAGATGGGGTAGTTGCAGATACGCAGTATTTT.

The CDR3 is CASSSPGQGYNEQFF. Written as DNA, the CDR3 is TGTGCCAGCAGCTCCCCGGGACAGGGGTACAATGAGCAGTTCTTC. The chain couples TRBV7-8 to TRBJ2-1; 10 positions match TRBD1. The V segment lost 4 bases and the J segment 4 bases; nucleotides outside the gene matches: 4. The germline V gene encodes CDR1 SGHVS and CDR2 FQNEAQ. CDR3 length equals 15 residues.

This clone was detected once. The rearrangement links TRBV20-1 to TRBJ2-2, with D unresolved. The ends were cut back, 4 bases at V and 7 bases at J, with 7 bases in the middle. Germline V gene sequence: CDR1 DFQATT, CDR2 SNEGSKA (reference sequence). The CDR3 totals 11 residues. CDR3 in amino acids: CSATFGGELFF. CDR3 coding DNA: TGCAGTGCTACCTTTGGCGGGGAGCTGTTTTTT.

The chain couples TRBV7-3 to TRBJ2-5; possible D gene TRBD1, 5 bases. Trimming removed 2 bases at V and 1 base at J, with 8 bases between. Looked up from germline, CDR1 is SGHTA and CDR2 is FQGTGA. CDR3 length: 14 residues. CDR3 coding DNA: TGTGCCAGCAGCTTAGGACAAGCCCAAGAGACCCAGTACTTC. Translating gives CASSLGQAQETQYF.

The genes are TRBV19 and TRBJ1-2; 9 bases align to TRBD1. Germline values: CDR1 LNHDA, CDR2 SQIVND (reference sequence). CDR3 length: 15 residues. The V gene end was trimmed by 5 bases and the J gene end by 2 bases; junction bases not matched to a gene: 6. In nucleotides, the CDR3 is TGTGCCAGTAGTGGTACAGGGGGCCAAAACTATGGCTACACCTTC. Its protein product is CASSGTGGQNYGYTF.

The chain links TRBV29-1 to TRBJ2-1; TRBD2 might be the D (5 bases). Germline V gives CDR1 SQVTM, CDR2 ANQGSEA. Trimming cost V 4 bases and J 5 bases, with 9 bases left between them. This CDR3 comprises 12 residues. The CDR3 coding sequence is TGCAGCGTTGCGGCTAGCAACAATGAGCAGTTCTTC. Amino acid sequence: CSVAASNNEQFF.

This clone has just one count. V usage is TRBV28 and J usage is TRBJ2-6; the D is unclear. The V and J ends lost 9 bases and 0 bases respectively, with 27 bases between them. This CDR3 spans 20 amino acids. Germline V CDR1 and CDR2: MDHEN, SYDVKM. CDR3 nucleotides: TGTGCCAGTAACCACTATTCGCCCCGGTCCATCAGCTCTGGGGCCAACGTCCTGACTTTC. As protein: CASNHYSPRSISSGANVLTF.

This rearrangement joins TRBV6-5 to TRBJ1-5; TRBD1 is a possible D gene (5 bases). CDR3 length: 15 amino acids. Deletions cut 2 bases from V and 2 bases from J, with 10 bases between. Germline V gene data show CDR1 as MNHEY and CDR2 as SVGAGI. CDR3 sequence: CASSYNRRGNQPQHF. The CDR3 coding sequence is TGTGCCAGCAGTTACAACAGGAGGGGCAATCAGCCCCAGCATTTT.

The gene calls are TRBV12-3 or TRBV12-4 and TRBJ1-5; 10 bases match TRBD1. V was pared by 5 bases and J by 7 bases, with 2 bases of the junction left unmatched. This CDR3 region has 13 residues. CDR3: CASSGTGDQPQHF. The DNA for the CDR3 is TGTGCCAGCAGTGGGACAGGGGACCAGCCCCAGCATTTT.